These T cell receptor beta chains were read from a single sample in a study of OX40 agonist ivuxolimab in advanced cancers. Method: immunoSEQ multiplex PCR; TCRdb's copy keeps in-frame clones and lacks some. This sample has tens of thousands of clones, with less than 90% found just once. The starting material was CD4+ or CD8+ T cells sorted from blood, obtained in a trial of the OX40 agonist ivuxolimab. The receptors were sampled from an adult with an advanced solid tumor such as melanoma, head and neck, liver or kidney cancer. Both conserved end residues are part of each CDR3. Fields, in order: D gene, clone size, V gene, J gene, CDR3 protein, CDR3 DNA. A D gene is named only where the DNA matches it firmly. Size values are once, few and many counts, or a class for expanded clones, and some rows have none.

>NA|NA|TRBV20-1|TRBJ1-1
CSASGDTEAFF
TGCAGTGCTAGCGGGGACACTGAAGCTTTCTTT
>NA|NA|TRBV19|TRBJ2-7
CASSISSGMGYEQYF
TGTGCCAGTAGTATAAGTTCCGGGATGGGCTACGAGCAGTACTTC
>NA|NA|TRBV15|TRBJ2-5
CATSSRGGSQETQYF
TGTGCCACCAGCTCCCGTGGAGGCAGTCAAGAGACCCAGTACTTC
>NA|NA|TRBV9|TRBJ2-2
CASSGTSTGELFF
TGTGCCAGCAGCGGAACTAGCACCGGGGAGCTGTTTTTT
>NA|few|TRBV19|TRBJ1-5
CASSAQGNQPQHF
TGTGCCAGTAGTGCCCAGGGCAATCAGCCCCAGCATTTT
>NA|NA|TRBV30|TRBJ1-4
CAWRRAINEKLFF
TGTGCCTGGAGGCGGGCCATTAATGAAAAACTGTTTTTT
>NA|NA|TRBV7-2|TRBJ2-1
CASSLEDQPYNEQFF
TGTGCCAGCAGCTTAGAGGACCAGCCCTACAATGAGCAGTTCTTC
>TRBD1|few|TRBV11-2|TRBJ2-1
CASSLAQGVDEQFF
TGTGCCAGCAGCTTAGCACAGGGGGTCGATGAGCAGTTCTTC
>TRBD1|NA|TRBV12-5|TRBJ2-1
CASGPPGQGYNEQFF
TGTGCTAGTGGACCTCCGGGACAGGGTTACAATGAGCAGTTCTTC
>NA|once|TRBV19|TRBJ1-5
CASSIRQGQSNQPQHF
TGTGCCAGTAGTATTCGGCAGGGGCAAAGCAATCAGCCCCAGCATTTT
>NA|NA|TRBV28|TRBJ2-5
CASSGLLQTNQETQYF
TGTGCCAGCAGCGGACTATTACAGACGAACCAAGAGACCCAGTACTTC
>NA|NA|TRBV29-1|TRBJ1-3
CSATDSGNTIYF
TGCAGCGCAACAGACTCTGGAAACACCATATATTTT
>NA|NA|TRBV29-1|TRBJ2-5
CSAGRGGGETQYF
TGCAGCGCTGGAAGAGGGGGAGGTGAGACCCAGTACTTC
>NA|NA|TRBV28|TRBJ2-5
CASRGSPTRETQYF
TGTGCCAGCAGAGGGAGTCCGACAAGGGAGACCCAGTACTTC
>NA|NA|TRBV19|TRBJ1-1
CASSSQNTEAFF
TGTGCCAGTAGTTCCCAGAACACTGAAGCTTTCTTT
>NA|NA|TRBV2|TRBJ2-5
CASSELAAQGETQYF
TGTGCCAGCAGTGAATTGGCCGCCCAGGGAGAGACCCAGTACTTC
>NA|NA|TRBV7-7|TRBJ2-5
CASSFNSQETQYF
TGTGCTAGCAGCTTTAACAGCCAAGAGACCCAGTACTTC
>TRBD2|NA|TRBV5-4|TRBJ2-5
CASSYGLAPGEETQYF
TGTGCCAGCAGCTACGGACTAGCGCCGGGGGAAGAGACCCAGTACTTC
>NA|NA|TRBV7-7|TRBJ2-2
CASSLTAGGIGELFF
TGTGCTAGCAGCTTAACGGCAGGGGGGATCGGGGAGCTGTTTTTT
>NA|NA|TRBV5-5|TRBJ2-7
CASSLGSLIPYEQYF
TGTGCCAGCAGCTTGGGGTCCCTCATTCCCTACGAGCAGTACTTC
>NA|NA|TRBV2|TRBJ1-4
CASRGDRTTNEKLFF
TGTGCCAGCAGGGGGGACCGAACAACTAATGAAAAACTGTTTTTT
>TRBD2|NA|TRBV18|TRBJ2-5
CASSPLAGVSETQYF
TGTGCCAGCTCACCTCTTGCGGGAGTGAGTGAGACCCAGTACTTC
>NA|NA|TRBV4-3|TRBJ2-1
CASSTEGGRYNEQFF
TGCGCCAGCAGCACGGAGGGTGGTCGTTACAATGAGCAGTTCTTC